This T cell receptor beta chain was identified during a study of early T cells in non-severe SARS-CoV-2 infection. About the research overall: Chains from this unsorted whole-blood bulk RNA could not be paired. General study findings and limits: Anti-spike CD8 specificities were favored by VDJdb matching, whose results missed private and CD4 specificities.

For this clonotype: Its antigen is still unknown.

Individual cDNA molecules carried attached unique molecular identifiers. MiXCR was run by TCRdb on the 5' RACE reads, yielding one entry per CDR3 protein. Altogether about 54,000 distinct CDR3 sequences are present, about 6.4% being singletons, with the ten largest covering 5.8%. The CDR3 sequence is 12 residues long. This clonotype originated in an adult who was a healthcare worker with PCR-confirmed SARS-CoV-2 infection or an uninfected control (not recorded which). The material sequenced was whole blood, taken at baseline. The chain is built from TRBV3-2 and TRBJ2-3. TRBV3-2 is described as a pseudogene. The CDR3 nucleotides read TGTGCCAGCAGCCCCGGACGGAATACGCAGTATTTT. Protein product: CASSPGRNTQYF.